This is a list of T cell receptor beta chains from one sample in a study of blood T cell repertoires in COVID-19. Some clones are missing from TCRdb's copy, which holds only in-frame ones; the method was immunoSEQ multiplex PCR. The sample has roughly 300,000 clones; more than 75% are singletons. The material sequenced was peripheral blood. The receptors here all came from a woman in her 50s who had recovered from COVID-19. Each CDR3 is given with its conserved first and last residue. D genes are given only for firm matches. Expanded clones get a size class; other rows say once, few or many, or leave the size out.

d_call	v_call	clone_size	j_call	cdr3_aa	cdr3_nt
TRBD2	TRBV6-2/TRBV6-3	-	TRBJ2-1	CASSPQGGREKWEQFF	TGTGCCAGCAGTCCCCAGGGTGGGCGGGAGAAATGGGAGCAGTTCTTC
TRBD1	TRBV30	-	TRBJ1-1	CAWSSFGTGSFPTEAFF	TGTGCCTGGAGTTCCTTTGGGACAGGGTCCTTTCCCACTGAAGCTTTCTTT
-	TRBV5-1	-	TRBJ1-5	CASSFGGAGDQPQHF	TGCGCCAGCAGCTTCGGAGGGGCGGGTGATCAGCCCCAGCATTTT
TRBD1	TRBV7-2	-	TRBJ1-1	CASSRRQGNTEAFF	TGTGCCAGCAGCAGGCGACAGGGAAACACTGAAGCTTTCTTT
TRBD1	TRBV10-3	-	TRBJ2-5	CAISSQGSAETQYF	TGTGCCATCAGTTCACAGGGGTCAGCAGAGACCCAGTACTTC
-	TRBV9	once	TRBJ2-1	CASSASGGYNEQFF	TGTGCCAGCAGCGCGAGCGGCGGATACAATGAGCAGTTCTTC
-	TRBV5-8	few	TRBJ1-1	CASLLEGPHTEAFF	TGTGCCAGCTTACTCGAGGGCCCCCACACTGAAGCTTTCTTT
-	TRBV21-1	-	TRBJ1-4	CASSKAGTGPDEKLFF	TGTGCCAGCAGCAAAGCAGGGACAGGGCCAGATGAAAAACTGTTTTTT
TRBD2	TRBV19	few	TRBJ2-2	CASRREGTGELFF	TGTGCCAGTAGGCGGGAGGGCACCGGGGAGCTGTTTTTT
TRBD2	TRBV6-5	-	TRBJ2-3	CASTRPSGVTDTQYF	TGTGCCAGCACCAGACCTAGCGGGGTCACAGATACGCAGTATTTT
TRBD2	TRBV9	-	TRBJ2-1	CASSVGAREVSDEQFF	TGTGCCAGCAGCGTAGGTGCGCGGGAGGTGAGCGATGAGCAGTTCTTC
TRBD1	TRBV7-7	few	TRBJ2-5	CASSLGGQGGETQYF	TGTGCCAGCAGCTTAGGTGGACAGGGTGGGGAGACCCAGTACTTC
-	TRBV7-9	once	TRBJ2-6	CASSLADTPGANVLTF	TGTGCCAGCAGCTTAGCGGACACGCCCGGGGCCAACGTCCTGACTTTC
TRBD1	TRBV6-4	-	TRBJ1-5	CASSDQQGYSNQPQHF	TGTGCCAGCAGTGACCAACAGGGGTATAGCAATCAGCCCCAGCATTTT
-	TRBV4-3	-	TRBJ2-1	CASSPYQEIGPPGGEQFF	TGCGCCAGCAGCCCCTACCAAGAAATAGGACCCCCAGGAGGTGAGCAGTTCTTC
TRBD2	TRBV7-8	once	TRBJ2-5	CASSWSLTSGGSETQYF	TGTGCCAGCAGCTGGTCTTTAACTAGCGGGGGGTCGGAGACCCAGTACTTC
-	TRBV6-2/TRBV6-3	-	TRBJ2-3	CASSQLPRGDTQYF	TGTGCCAGCAGTCAACTACCTCGAGGCGATACGCAGTATTTT
TRBD1	TRBV3-1/TRBV3-2	-	TRBJ1-2	CASSQEGTGGAFGYTF	TGTGCCAGCAGCCAAGAAGGAACAGGGGGCGCTTTTGGCTACACCTTC
TRBD1	TRBV3-1/TRBV3-2	-	TRBJ1-1	CASGRGRNTEAFF	TGTGCCAGCGGCAGGGGGAGGAACACTGAAGCTTTCTTT
TRBD1	TRBV6-5	-	TRBJ2-7	CASSAGQGAGYEQYF	TGTGCCAGCAGCGCGGGACAGGGAGCGGGCTACGAGCAGTACTTC
TRBD2	TRBV7-2	-	TRBJ2-7	CASSLDGTSYYEQYF	TGTGCCAGCAGCTTAGATGGGACTAGCTACTACGAGCAGTACTTC
TRBD1	TRBV11-2	-	TRBJ1-2	CASSWTGGTLYGYTF	TGTGCCAGCAGCTGGACAGGGGGCACTCTCTATGGCTACACCTTC
TRBD1	TRBV9	-	TRBJ1-2	CASSVDRGNYGYTF	TGTGCCAGCAGCGTCGACAGGGGAAACTATGGCTACACCTTC
TRBD1	TRBV10-3	-	TRBJ2-3	CAISEGQGPTDTQYF	TGTGCCATCAGTGAGGGACAGGGACCGACAGATACGCAGTATTTT
-	TRBV7-8	-	TRBJ1-1	CASSFRRLNTEAFF	TGTGCCAGCAGCTTCAGAAGATTGAACACTGAAGCTTTCTTT